This TCR beta chain is from a study of T-cell reconstitution after alpha-beta-depleted transplantation in children. Whole-study results and caveats: The high TCRbeta diversity at day 60 in some patients came from surviving recipient T cells and thymic progenitors. One year post-transplant, T-cell counts and diversity were largely derived from T cells produced anew.

From germline, CDR1 is SGHTA and CDR2 FQGNSA. The CDR3 contains 14 residues. With 1 base clipped from V and 6 bases from J, the junction kept 2 bases outside the gene matches. Worth noting for this clonotype: The antigen is undetermined.

Unique molecular identifiers were built into the TCRbeta library. TCRdb fed the PCR reads into MiXCR, producing one record per CDR3 protein. The sample has about a million distinct CDR3 sequences; around 30% are singletons. Sequencing was performed on PBMCs, mostly from graft donor cells, taken 360 days after TCRalphabeta/CD19-depleted stem cell transplant. This sequence was found in a boy in the first two years of life who had a stem cell transplant for SCID, so the T cells may come from the graft donor. The rearrangement uses TRBV7-2 and TRBJ1-1; 10 bases map to TRBD1. CDR3 region: CASSLGQGASEAFF. CDR3 DNA: TGTGCCAGCAGCTTAGGACAGGGGGCGTCTGAAGCTTTCTTT.